This T cell receptor (beta chain) was recorded in a study of cytomegalovirus exposure and HLA in healthy donors. Details on this clone: The antigen is not known.

General study findings and limits: The study flagged some 170 TCR beta chains as cytomegalovirus-associated. Exclusion as indistinguishable affected some V segments, including TRBV6-2 and TRBV6-3.

Primers: 60 Vbeta forward and 13 Jbeta reverse. The repertoire was sequenced with immunoSEQ multiplex PCR; TCRdb's copy has only in-frame clones and lacks some. The top ten hold about 1.4% of the sample, which has 150,000 to 200,000 clones, more than 75% seen once. Germline loops: CDR1 SGHRS, CDR2 YFSETQ. This CDR3 is built from 15 residues. Trimming cost V 0 bases and J 6 bases, with 14 bases left between them. The V call is TRBV5-1, the J call TRBJ2-3; maybe TRBD2 (6 bases). The sequence was obtained from a girl aged 10 to 17 in good health and CMV-seropositive. The sequenced sample consisted of PBMCs. The CDR3 region is CASSLARGDQDTQYF. The CDR3 DNA reads as TGCGCCAGCAGCTTGGCCCGCGGGGATCAGGATACGCAGTATTTT.